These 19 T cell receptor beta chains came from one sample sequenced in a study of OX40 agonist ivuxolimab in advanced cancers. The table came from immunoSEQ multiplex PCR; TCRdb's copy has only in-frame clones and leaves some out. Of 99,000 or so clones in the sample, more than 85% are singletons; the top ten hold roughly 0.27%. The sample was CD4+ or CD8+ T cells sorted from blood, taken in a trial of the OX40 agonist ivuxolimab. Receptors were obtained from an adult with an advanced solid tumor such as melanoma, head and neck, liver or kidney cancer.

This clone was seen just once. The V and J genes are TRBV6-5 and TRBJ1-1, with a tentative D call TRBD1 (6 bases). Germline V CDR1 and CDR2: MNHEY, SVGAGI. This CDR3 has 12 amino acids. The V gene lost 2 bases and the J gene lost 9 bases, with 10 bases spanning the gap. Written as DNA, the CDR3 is TGTGCCAGCAGTTACACCGGGACAAAAGCTTTCTTT. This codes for CASSYTGTKAFF.

The CDR3 bases are TGTGCCAGCAGGGACAGGGGTGGAACTGAAGCTTTCTTT. This sequence encodes CASRDRGGTEAFF. This chain connects TRBV28 to TRBJ1-1, with 9 bases identical to TRBD1. The V segment lost 6 bases and the J segment 5 bases; nucleotides outside the gene matches: 4. Germline-derived CDR1 and CDR2 are MDHEN and SYDVKM. The CDR3 covers 13 residues.

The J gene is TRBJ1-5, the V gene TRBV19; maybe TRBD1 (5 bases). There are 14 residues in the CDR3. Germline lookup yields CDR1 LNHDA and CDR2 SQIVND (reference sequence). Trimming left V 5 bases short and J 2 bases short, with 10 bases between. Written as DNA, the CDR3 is TGTGCCAGTAGTTGGCAGGGTGGCAATCAGCCCCAGCATTTT. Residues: CASSWQGGNQPQHF.

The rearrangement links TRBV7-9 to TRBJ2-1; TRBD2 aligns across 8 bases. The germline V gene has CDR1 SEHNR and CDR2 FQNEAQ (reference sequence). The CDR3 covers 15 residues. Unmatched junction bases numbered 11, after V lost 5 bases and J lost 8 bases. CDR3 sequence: CASSPAGTRNHEQFF. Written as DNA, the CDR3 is TGTGCCAGCAGCCCTGCCGGGACTAGAAATCATGAGCAGTTCTTC.

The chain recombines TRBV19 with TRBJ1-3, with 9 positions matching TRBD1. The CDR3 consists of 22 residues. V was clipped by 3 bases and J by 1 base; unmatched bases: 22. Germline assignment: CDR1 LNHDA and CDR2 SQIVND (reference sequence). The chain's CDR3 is CASSILSFGSRDRVTSGNTIYF. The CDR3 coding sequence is TGTGCCAGTAGTATCTTGAGTTTCGGGTCCCGGGACAGGGTGACATCTGGAAACACCATATATTTT. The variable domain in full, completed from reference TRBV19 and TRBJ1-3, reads DGGITQSPKYLFRKEGQNVTLSCEQNLNHDAMYWYRQDPGQGLRLIYYSQIVNDFQKGDIAEGYSVSREKKESFPLTVTSAQKNPTAFYLCASSILSFGSRDRVTSGNTIYFGEGSWLTVV.

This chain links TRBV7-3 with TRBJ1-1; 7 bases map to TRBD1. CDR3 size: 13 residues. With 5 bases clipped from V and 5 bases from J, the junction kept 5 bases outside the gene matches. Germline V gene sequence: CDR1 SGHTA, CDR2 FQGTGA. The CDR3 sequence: CASSAGTVTEAFF. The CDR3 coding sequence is TGTGCCAGCAGCGCCGGGACAGTTACTGAAGCTTTCTTT.

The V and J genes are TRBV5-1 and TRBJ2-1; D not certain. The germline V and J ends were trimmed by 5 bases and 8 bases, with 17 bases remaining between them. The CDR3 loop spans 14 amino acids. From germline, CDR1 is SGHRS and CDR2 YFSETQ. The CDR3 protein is CASRGLVVSDEQFF. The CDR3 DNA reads TGCGCCAGCAGGGGCCTAGTGGTGTCGGATGAGCAGTTCTTC. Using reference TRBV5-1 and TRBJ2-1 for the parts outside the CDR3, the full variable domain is KAGVTQTPRYLIKTRGQQVTLSCSPISGHRSVSWYQQTPGQGLQFLFEYFSETQRNKGNFPGRFSGRQFSNSRSEMNVSTLELGDSALYLCASRGLVVSDEQFFGPGTRLTVL.

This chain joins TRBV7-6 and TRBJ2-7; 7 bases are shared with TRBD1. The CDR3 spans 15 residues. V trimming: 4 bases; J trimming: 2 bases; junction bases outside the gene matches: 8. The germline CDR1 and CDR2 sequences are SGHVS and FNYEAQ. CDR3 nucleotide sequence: TGTGCCAGCAGCTCCTTTCGGGACAGTGCCTACGAGCAGTACTTC. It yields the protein CASSSFRDSAYEQYF.

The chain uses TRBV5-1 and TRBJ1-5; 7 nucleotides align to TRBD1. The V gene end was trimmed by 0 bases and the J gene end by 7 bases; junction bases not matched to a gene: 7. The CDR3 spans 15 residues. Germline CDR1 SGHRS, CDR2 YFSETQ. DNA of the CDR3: TGCGCCAGCAGCTTGGATTTACAGGGGTCCCAGCCCCAGCATTTT. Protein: CASSLDLQGSQPQHF. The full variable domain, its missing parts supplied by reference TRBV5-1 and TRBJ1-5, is KAGVTQTPRYLIKTRGQQVTLSCSPISGHRSVSWYQQTPGQGLQFLFEYFSETQRNKGNFPGRFSGRQFSNSRSEMNVSTLELGDSALYLCASSLDLQGSQPQHFGDGTRLSIL.

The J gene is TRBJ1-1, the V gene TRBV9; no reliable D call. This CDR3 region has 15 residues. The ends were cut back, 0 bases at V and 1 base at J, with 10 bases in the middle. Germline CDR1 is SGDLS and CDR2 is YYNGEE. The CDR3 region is CASSVATGQNTEAFF. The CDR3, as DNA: TGTGCCAGCAGCGTAGCTACTGGGCAGAACACTGAAGCTTTCTTT.

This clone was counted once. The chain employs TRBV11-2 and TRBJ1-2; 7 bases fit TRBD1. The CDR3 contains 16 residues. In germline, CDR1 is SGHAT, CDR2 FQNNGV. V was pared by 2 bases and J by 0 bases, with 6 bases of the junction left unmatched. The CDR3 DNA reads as TGTGCCAGCAGCTTAAGGTCCGGGACAGCTAACTATGGCTACACCTTC. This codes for CASSLRSGTANYGYTF.

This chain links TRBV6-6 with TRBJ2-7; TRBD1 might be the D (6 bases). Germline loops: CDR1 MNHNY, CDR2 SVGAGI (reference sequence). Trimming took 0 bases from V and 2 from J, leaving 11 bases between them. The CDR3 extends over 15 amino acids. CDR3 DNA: TGTGCCAGCAGTTACTCAAGGACAGCAACCTACGAGCAGTACTTC. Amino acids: CASSYSRTATYEQYF.

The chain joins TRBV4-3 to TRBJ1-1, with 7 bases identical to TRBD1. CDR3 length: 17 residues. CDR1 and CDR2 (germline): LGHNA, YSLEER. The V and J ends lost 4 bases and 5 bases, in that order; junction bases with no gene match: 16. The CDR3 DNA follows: TGCGCCAGCAGCCTAAGGGGGACAGACGAATTTTGGACTGAAGCTTTCTTT. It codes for CASSLRGTDEFWTEAFF.

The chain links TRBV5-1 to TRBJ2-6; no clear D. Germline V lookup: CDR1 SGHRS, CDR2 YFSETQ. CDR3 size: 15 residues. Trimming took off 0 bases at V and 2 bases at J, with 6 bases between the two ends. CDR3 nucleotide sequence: TGCGCCAGCAGCTTGGGAAATACTGGGGCCAACGTCCTGACTTTC. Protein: CASSLGNTGANVLTF.

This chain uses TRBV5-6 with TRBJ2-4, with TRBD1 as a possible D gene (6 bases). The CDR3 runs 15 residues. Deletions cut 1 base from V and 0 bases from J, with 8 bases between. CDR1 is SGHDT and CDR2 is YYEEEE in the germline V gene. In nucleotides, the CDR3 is TGTGCCAGCAGCTTGACAGGGCTAGCCAAAAACATTCAGTACTTC. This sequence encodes CASSLTGLAKNIQYF.

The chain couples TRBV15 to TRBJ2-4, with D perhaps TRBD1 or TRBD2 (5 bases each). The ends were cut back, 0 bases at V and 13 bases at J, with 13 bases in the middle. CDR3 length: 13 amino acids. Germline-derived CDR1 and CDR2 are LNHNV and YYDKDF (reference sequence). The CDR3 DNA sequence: TGTGCCACCAGCAGAGATGAACCGGGACGGCAGTACTTC. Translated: CATSRDEPGRQYF.

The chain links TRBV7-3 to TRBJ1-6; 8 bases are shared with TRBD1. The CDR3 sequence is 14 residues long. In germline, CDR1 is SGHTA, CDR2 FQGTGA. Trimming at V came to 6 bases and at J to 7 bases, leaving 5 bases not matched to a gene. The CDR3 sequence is CASRDRGKNSPLHF. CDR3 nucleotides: TGTGCCAGCAGAGACAGGGGAAAGAATTCACCCCTCCACTTT.

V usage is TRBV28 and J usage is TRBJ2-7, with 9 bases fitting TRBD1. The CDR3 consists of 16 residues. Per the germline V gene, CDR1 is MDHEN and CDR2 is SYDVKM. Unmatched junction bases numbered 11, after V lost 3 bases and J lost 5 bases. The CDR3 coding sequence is TGTGCCAGCAGTTTGTTTGGGACAGGGATGTTAAACGAGCAGTACTTC. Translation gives CASSLFGTGMLNEQYF.

DNA for the CDR3: TGTGCCAGCAGCCAAAGGAACGATCAGCCCCAGCATTTT. The encoded protein is CASSQRNDQPQHF. The V and J genes are TRBV7-6 and TRBJ1-5; D is undetermined. The germline V and J ends were trimmed by 5 bases and 5 bases, with 10 bases remaining between them. CDR3 length: 13 amino acids. Germline V gene data show CDR1 as SGHVS and CDR2 as FNYEAQ.